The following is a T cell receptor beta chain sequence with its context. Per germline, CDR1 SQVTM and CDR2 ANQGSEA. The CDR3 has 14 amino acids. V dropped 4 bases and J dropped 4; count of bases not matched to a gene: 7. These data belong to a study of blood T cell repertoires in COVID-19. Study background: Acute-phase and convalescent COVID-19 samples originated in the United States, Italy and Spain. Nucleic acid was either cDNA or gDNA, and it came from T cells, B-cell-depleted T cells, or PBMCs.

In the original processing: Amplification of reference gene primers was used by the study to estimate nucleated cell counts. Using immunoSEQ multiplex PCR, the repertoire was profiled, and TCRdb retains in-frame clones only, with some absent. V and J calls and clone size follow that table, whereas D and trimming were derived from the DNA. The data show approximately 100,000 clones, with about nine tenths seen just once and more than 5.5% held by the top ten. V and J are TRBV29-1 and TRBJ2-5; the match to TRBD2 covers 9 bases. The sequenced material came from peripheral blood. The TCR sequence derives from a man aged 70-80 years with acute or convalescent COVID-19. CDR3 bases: TGCAGCGTTGTTGGGTCTAGCGGGACAGAGACCCAGTACTTC. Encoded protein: CSVVGSSGTETQYF.